Shown below are 27 T cell receptor beta chains from a single sample sequenced in a study of sequential checkpoint blockade in melanoma (dated by TCRdb to the late 2010s). What this sample's treatment or condition label stands for: randomized to nivolumab then ipilimumab (arm A) or the reverse (arm B). Library construction relied on the immunoSEQ multiplex PCR assay. Entries here come from immuneACCESS through TCRdb and include only in-frame sequences with V and J called. Some clones fail to appear in such tables; in the studies checked, an unresolved V gene covers under half of the shortfall, and the cause of the remainder is unknown. This sample lists around 35,000 clones; under 35% were detected once. Clones ranked in the top ten supply about 1.6% of the sample. This material consisted of tumor tissue (inferred from file names), taken from a patient given nivolumab and ipilimumab in sequence. The receptors were gathered from a human donor with melanoma.

This sequence joins TRBV6-8 and TRBJ1-6; D might be TRBD1 (5 bases). Germline values: CDR1 MNHGY, CDR2 SAAAGT. With 2 bases removed from V and 10 bases from J, the gap between germline ends came to 12 bases. This CDR3 comprises 14 residues. The CDR3 coding sequence is TGTGCCAGCAGTTACGGGACCACGGGCTCACCCCTCCACTTT. Translated: CASSYGTTGSPLHF.

This clone was observed a handful of times. The CDR3 sequence: CASTGRNEQFF. The CDR3 DNA reads TGTGCCAGCACCGGTCGGAATGAGCAGTTCTTC. The V and J genes are TRBV6-7 and TRBJ2-1; D gene uncertain. TRBV6-7 is annotated as an ORF whose role is uncertain. With 7 bases removed from V and 7 bases from J, the gap between germline ends came to 8 bases. The CDR3 extends over 11 amino acids.

The chain couples TRBV6-8 to TRBJ1-2; 9 bases are shared with TRBD1. Germline lookup yields CDR1 MNHGY and CDR2 SAAAGT. This CDR3 is built from 15 residues. With 7 bases clipped from V and 8 bases from J, the junction kept 14 bases outside the gene matches. The CDR3 bases are TGTGCCAGCACGACAAATACAGGGGGCTTTGGGGGCTACACCTTC. This sequence encodes CASTTNTGGFGGYTF.

V gene TRBV6-8 combines with J gene TRBJ2-7; D uncertain. The germline V gene has CDR1 MNHGY and CDR2 SAAAGT. V was cut by 0 bases and J by 2 bases, with 8 bases left in between. The CDR3 spans 14 residues. CDR3: CASSYSPLTYEQYF. The CDR3 DNA is TGTGCCAGCAGTTACTCGCCGTTAACCTACGAGCAGTACTTC.

This clone was detected only a few times. V gene TRBV28 combines with J gene TRBJ1-4; D may be TRBD1 (5 bases). This CDR3 region has 15 residues. V lost 4 bases and J 7 bases, leaving 16 bases between the germline ends. The germline V gene has CDR1 MDHEN and CDR2 SYDVKM. The CDR3 spells CASSSAGPGGEKLFF. The DNA of the CDR3 is TGTGCCAGCAGTTCCGCGGGCCCCGGGGGTGAAAAACTGTTTTTT.

The chain couples TRBV19 to TRBJ2-2; TRBD2 aligns across 8 bases. The V segment lost 3 bases and the J segment 2 bases; nucleotides outside the gene matches: 8. The germline CDR1 and CDR2 sequences are LNHDA and SQIVND (reference sequence). The CDR3 loop spans 17 amino acids. The CDR3 region has the DNA TGTGCCAGTAGTATGGCCAGCGGGAGATCAAACACCGGGGAGCTGTTTTTT. Amino acids: CASSMASGRSNTGELFF.

V usage is TRBV25-1 and J usage is TRBJ2-5; D is possibly TRBD2 (5 bases). Germline loops: CDR1 MGHDK, CDR2 SYGVNS. Trimming removed 1 base from V and 0 bases from J, with 12 bases in between. The CDR3 has 16 amino acids. The CDR3 nucleotides are TGTGCCAGCAGTGAATTGCAGACTACGTACCAAGAGACCCAGTACTTC. It codes for CASSELQTTYQETQYF.

The rearrangement joins TRBV12-5 to TRBJ1-2; no definite D call. The V gene's germline CDR1 is LGHNT and CDR2 FRNRAP. Trimming pared 1 base from V and 7 bases from J, leaving 13 bases between. CDR3 length: 14 amino acids. The CDR3 DNA is TGTGCTAGTGGTTTGGATCGGGAGTTGGTTGGCTACACCTTC. This sequence encodes CASGLDRELVGYTF.

This clone was picked up many times. The chain carries TRBV6-8 and TRBJ1-2; no definite D call. Germline V lookup: CDR1 MNHGY, CDR2 SAAAGT. V was cut by 2 bases and J by 10 bases, with 14 bases left in between. The CDR3 extends over 13 amino acids. The CDR3 spells CASSYGEGIPYTF. CDR3 DNA sequence: TGTGCCAGCAGTTACGGAGAAGGCATCCCCTACACCTTC.

The DNA for the CDR3 is TGCGCCAGCAGCGCGGCCGGGACAGGGCAAAACATTCAGTACTTC. Translated, it gives CASSAAGTGQNIQYF. V usage is TRBV5-1 and J usage is TRBJ2-4; 9 nucleotides align to TRBD1. There are 15 residues in the CDR3. Per the germline V gene, CDR1 is SGHRS and CDR2 is YFSETQ. The V segment lost 4 bases and the J segment 5 bases; nucleotides outside the gene matches: 7.

The J gene is TRBJ2-3, the V gene TRBV2, with 9 bases that match TRBD2. The V gene's germline CDR1 is SNHLY and CDR2 FYNNEI. V lost 6 bases, J lost 0 bases, and 7 bases stayed unmatched. The CDR3 covers 16 residues. This chain's CDR3 is CASSGLAPTSTDTQYF. The DNA of the CDR3 is TGTGCCAGCAGCGGACTAGCGCCCACGAGCACAGATACGCAGTATTTT.

The chain recombines TRBV5-1 with TRBJ2-3, with D possibly being TRBD2 (6 bases). There are 14 residues in the CDR3. Germline V gene lookup returns CDR1 SGHRS and CDR2 YFSETQ. Trimming cost V 0 bases and J 10 bases, with 15 bases left between them. The CDR3 protein is CASSLGLAEASQYF. For the CDR3, the DNA is TGCGCCAGCAGCTTGGGATTAGCGGAGGCCTCGCAGTATTTT.

The chain joins TRBV19 to TRBJ2-1; 15 bases line up with TRBD2. CDR3 length: 21 residues. Germline V lookup: CDR1 LNHDA, CDR2 SQIVND (reference sequence). V gave up 4 bases and J gave up 4 bases; unmatched junction bases: 17. The CDR3 region is CASSTPPGTSGRLSRYNEQFF. CDR3 bases: TGTGCCAGTAGTACCCCACCAGGGACTAGCGGGAGGTTGTCGAGGTACAATGAGCAGTTCTTC.

In this sample, this clone turned up once. The CDR3 sequence: CASSALGTGYGYTF. Here the CDR3 DNA reads TGTGCCAGCAGTGCACTTGGGACAGGCTATGGCTACACCTTC. The chain recombines TRBV25-1 with TRBJ1-2; 8 nucleotides agree with TRBD1. V dropped 4 bases and J dropped 4; count of bases not matched to a gene: 5. The CDR3 consists of 14 residues. Germline CDR1 MGHDK, CDR2 SYGVNS.

The rearrangement links TRBV5-1 to TRBJ2-2; D ambiguous. The V gene's germline CDR1 is SGHRS and CDR2 YFSETQ. V was shortened by 0 bases and J by 2 bases, with 8 bases between the two germline ends. This CDR3 has 15 amino acids. The CDR3: CASSLDLGNTGELFF. The CDR3 DNA sequence: TGCGCCAGCAGCTTGGACCTAGGTAACACCGGGGAGCTGTTTTTT.

This chain uses TRBV19 with TRBJ1-4; the D is unclear. Germline CDR1 is LNHDA and CDR2 is SQIVND (reference sequence). CDR3 length: 14 amino acids. Deletions cut 3 bases from V and 1 base from J, with 6 bases between. CDR3 sequence (DNA): TGTGCCAGTAGTATGGCCGAAACTAATGAAAAACTGTTTTTT. Translated, it gives CASSMAETNEKLFF.

The J gene is TRBJ2-2, the V gene TRBV9; D is unclear. Trimming left V 0 bases short and J 0 bases short, with 6 bases between. Germline CDR1 reads SGDLS; CDR2 reads YYNGEE. This CDR3 is 15 amino acids long. CDR3 protein: CASSVEGTNTGELFF. As DNA, the CDR3 is TGTGCCAGCAGCGTAGAAGGGACGAACACCGGGGAGCTGTTTTTT. The entire variable domain, with the rest obtained from reference TRBV9 and TRBJ2-2, is as follows: DSGVTQTPKHLITATGQRVTLRCSPRSGDLSVYWYQQSLDQGLQFLIQYYNGEERAKGNILERFSAQQFPDLHSELNLSSLELGDSALYFCASSVEGTNTGELFFGEGSRLTVL.

This clone was recorded a few times. CDR3 residues: CASSLDFMGFSEQYF. In DNA, the CDR3 is TGTGCCAGCAGCTTGGACTTTATGGGGTTCAGCGAGCAGTACTTC. The rearrangement uses TRBV11-3 and TRBJ2-7; possible D gene TRBD2, 5 bases. The V end lost 3 bases, the J end lost 6 bases, and 18 bases lay between the germline ends. This CDR3 spans 15 amino acids. The germline V gene has CDR1 SGHNT and CDR2 YENEEA.

The chain has TRBV5-1 and TRBJ1-1; weak D call: TRBD1 (6 bases). Germline V gene sequence: CDR1 SGHRS, CDR2 YFSETQ. The V end was cut by 4 bases, the J end by 2 bases, with 15 bases between. The CDR3 covers 15 residues. CDR3 nucleotide sequence: TGCGCCAGCAGCGACCCAACAGGGTCCAACACTGAAGCTTTCTTT. Translating it yields CASSDPTGSNTEAFF.

This clone was counted a few times. V gene TRBV4-1 combines with J gene TRBJ1-2; the match to TRBD1 covers 7 bases. This CDR3 comprises 16 residues. Germline V gene sequence: CDR1 MGHRA, CDR2 YSYEKL. V dropped 1 base and J dropped 4; count of bases not matched to a gene: 9. This CDR3 reads CASSQGGLAGGYGYTF. In DNA, the CDR3 is TGCGCCAGCAGCCAAGGGGGTTTAGCAGGGGGCTATGGCTACACCTTC.

This clone was picked up a small number of times. CDR3 loop: CASSRALGVREKLFF. The CDR3, as DNA: TGTGCCAGCAGTCGCGCCTTAGGGGTTAGAGAAAAACTGTTTTTT. The chain combines TRBV6-8 with TRBJ1-4; perhaps TRBD1 as D (5 bases). Germline lookup yields CDR1 MNHGY and CDR2 SAAAGT. Trimming left V 5 bases short and J 8 bases short, with 18 bases between. This CDR3 contains 15 residues.

On this clone: At one boundary the junction diverges from the germline segment, which might be a read error. This chain links TRBV6-8 with TRBJ1-2; 9 bases align to TRBD1. Looked up from germline, CDR1 is MNHGY and CDR2 is SAAAGT. This CDR3 is built from 16 residues. CDR3 nucleotides: TGTGCCATCAGTGGGACCGGACAGGGGTGGGACTATGGCTACACCTTC. Encoded protein: CAISGTGQGWDYGYTF.

This clone was seen only a few times. The sample carries other DNA sequences with the same CDR3. V and J are TRBV6-8 and TRBJ2-7; 7 bases are shared with TRBD2. The CDR3 contains 13 residues. Germline loops: CDR1 MNHGY, CDR2 SAAAGT. Trimming at V came to 5 bases and at J to 0 bases, leaving 1 base not matched to a gene. Here the CDR3 DNA reads TGTGCCAGCAGTCCTAGCGGCTCCTACGAGCAGTACTTC. Encoded protein: CASSPSGSYEQYF.

The DNA for the CDR3 is TGTGCCAGTAGTATACCATACCCCAGGGGTAACCCGAGGAACACTGAAGCTTTCTTT. This sequence encodes CASSIPYPRGNPRNTEAFF. The chain has TRBV19 and TRBJ1-1; TRBD1 might be the D (6 bases). The CDR3 is 19 residues long. V lost 2 bases to trimming and J lost 1 base, with 23 bases between them. Germline CDR1 LNHDA, CDR2 SQIVND (reference sequence).

This chain uses TRBV9 with TRBJ1-1; D ambiguous. V was clipped by 3 bases and J by 4 bases, with 10 bases between them. Germline values: CDR1 SGDLS, CDR2 YYNGEE. The CDR3 has 13 amino acids. The CDR3 sequence is CASSAHETTEAFF. CDR3 nucleotides: TGTGCCAGCAGCGCCCACGAGACCACTGAAGCTTTCTTT.

The chain combines TRBV18 with TRBJ2-3; D uncertain. Germline CDR1 is KGHSH and CDR2 is LQKENI. The CDR3 runs 18 residues. Trimming pared 0 bases from V and 2 bases from J, leaving 18 bases between. The CDR3 loop is CASSPPNSKFPLTDTQYF. In DNA, the CDR3 is TGTGCCAGCTCACCACCGAACAGCAAGTTTCCTCTCACAGATACGCAGTATTTT.

The chain links TRBV29-1 to TRBJ1-5, with 8 nucleotides matching TRBD1. The CDR3 loop spans 12 amino acids. The germline V gene encodes CDR1 SQVTM and CDR2 ANQGSEA. V lost 7 bases, J lost 4 bases, and 3 bases stayed unmatched. The CDR3 is CSAGQGNQPQHF. The CDR3 nucleotides read TGCAGCGCCGGACAGGGTAATCAGCCCCAGCATTTT.